This is a list of T cell receptor beta chains from one sample in a study of shared clonotypes between healthy human individuals. TCRdb keeps only in-frame clones here, not all; method: immunoSEQ multiplex PCR. The data show 950,000 to 1,200,000 clones, roughly 80% seen once. Sequencing used memory CD4+ T cells from PBMCs. Every receptor here comes from a man younger than 35 in good health. Some clones in this sample may be carry-over from other donors' samples. The CDR3 runs from the conserved cysteine through the conserved F or W. D genes are given only for firm matches. Clone size, where shown, is once, few, many, or a class for clones that have expanded.

TRBD2	TRBV7-3	TRBJ2-1	.	TGTGCCAGCAGCCTGGGACTAGCGGGATATGGGGAGCAGTTCTTC	CASSLGLAGYGEQFF
.	TRBV6-6	TRBJ2-3	.	TGTGCCAGCAGTATAGATGGAGATACGCAGTATTTT	CASSIDGDTQYF
.	TRBV6-1	TRBJ1-2	.	TGTGCCAGCAGTGAATTCGGTCCTCCCTATGGCTACACCTTC	CASSEFGPPYGYTF
.	TRBV4-3	TRBJ2-7	once	TGCGCCAGCAGCCAAGATGCGAGAGGTAATTTCTACGAGCAGCACTTC	CASSQDARGNFYEQHF
.	TRBV6-5	TRBJ1-6	.	TGTGCCAGCAGTTACGGGGAGACGTATAATTCACCCCTCCACTTT	CASSYGETYNSPLHF
TRBD2	TRBV4-1	TRBJ2-7	.	TGCGCCAGCAGCCCAAGAGAGACTAGCGGATACTACTACGAGCAGTACTTC	CASSPRETSGYYYEQYF
TRBD1	TRBV6-6	TRBJ2-7	.	TGTGCCAGCAGAAACCCGGCAGGGGGCGACGAGCAGTACTTC	CASRNPAGGDEQYF
.	TRBV5-1	TRBJ2-1	.	TGCGCCAGCAGCTTGGGGGCGGGGAGCAGCCTTTATGAGCAGTTCTTC	CASSLGAGSSLYEQFF
.	TRBV27	TRBJ2-3	.	TGTGCCACCTCCCCCGCTGGGATCGATACGCAGTATTTT	CATSPAGIDTQYF
.	TRBV2	TRBJ1-5	.	TGTGCCAGCAGTGTGGGGGCTCGGAATCAGCCCCAGCATTTT	CASSVGARNQPQHF
.	TRBV7-6	TRBJ1-3	many	TGTGCCAGCAGCTTAGCTCGGACTACCTCTGGAAACACCATATATTTT	CASSLARTTSGNTIYF
TRBD1	TRBV5-6	TRBJ2-4	.	TGTGCCAGCAGCTCTCGCCGGGACAGGGGGCCTGGAAACATTCAGTACTTC	CASSSRRDRGPGNIQYF
.	TRBV9	TRBJ2-1	.	TGTGCCAGCAGCTTGGACAGTCGTGAGGATGAGCAGTTCTTC	CASSLDSREDEQFF
.	TRBV11-2	TRBJ1-1	.	TGTGCCAGCAGCGTCGGACAGCGGGAAGCTGAAGCTTTCTTT	CASSVGQREAEAFF
TRBD1	TRBV2	TRBJ2-1	.	TGTGCCAGCAAACCTTTGAGGACAGGGACTGAGCAGTTCTTC	CASKPLRTGTEQFF
TRBD1	TRBV30	TRBJ1-2	.	TGTGCCTGGAGTTTCGGACAGGTTGGCTACACCTTC	CAWSFGQVGYTF
.	TRBV7-9	TRBJ1-1	.	TGTGCCAGCAGCTTCGGGCCCCCGGGGGACACTGAAGCTTTCTTT	CASSFGPPGDTEAFF
.	TRBV9	TRBJ1-5	.	TGTGCCAGCTGCGTTCGCAGCAGGGACTATAGCAATCAGCCCCAGCATTTT	CASCVRSRDYSNQPQHF
TRBD1	TRBV19	TRBJ2-7	few	TGTGCCAGTAGTATATGGGGACAGGGGACCCTCTACGAGCAGTACTTC	CASSIWGQGTLYEQYF